This T cell receptor beta chain appears in the sequencing data of a study of post-analysis software for immune sequencing data. Broader study findings: Patients showed TRBV5-6, TRBV5-1 and TRBV20-1 among 4 or 5 TRBV segments more frequent than in controls.

Regarding this clonotype: Its matching antigen is unknown. A read error may be the cause here, since a much bigger clone is one base away.

This CDR3 is 12 amino acids long. Germline V gene sequence: CDR1 SEHNR, CDR2 FQNEAQ (reference sequence). V was shortened by 4 bases and J by 4 bases, with 7 bases between the two germline ends. Sequencing libraries made from TCR beta cDNA carried unique molecular identifiers. TCRdb re-derived calls from the PCR reads in MiXCR, one entry per CDR3 protein. This sample has approximately 770,000 distinct CDR3 sequences; roughly 50% occur once, and the top ten carry roughly 5%. The chain uses TRBV7-9 and TRBJ2-5; D unresolved. The receptor's source is a girl aged 10 to 17 with multiple sclerosis. The specimen was blood. This CDR3 is CASSSKGETQYF. For the CDR3, the DNA is TGTGCCAGCAGCTCCAAGGGAGAGACCCAGTACTTC.